These T cell receptor beta chains were read from a single sample in a study of siplizumab effects on memory and regulatory T cells. Sequencing was performed with immunoSEQ multiplex PCR; in TCRdb, only in-frame clones are kept and a portion is missing. Of 90,000 to 150,000 clones in the sample, just over 90% were seen once. The sample comprised non-Treg CD4+ T cells sorted from blood. These receptors all come from a human donor in good health. The CDR3 runs from the conserved cysteine through the conserved F or W. The D gene is left open where the match is weak. Clone size appears in some rows only: once, few, many, or a class for an expanded clone.

len	d_gene	abundance	v_gene	j_gene	CDR3aa	CDR3nt
13	NA	NA	TRBV7-9	TRBJ1-1	CASSEQGNTEAFF	TGTGCCAGCAGCGAACAGGGCAACACTGAAGCTTTCTTT
14	NA	NA	TRBV4-1	TRBJ1-5	CASSQGQGNQPQHF	TGCGCCAGCAGCCAAGGACAGGGCAATCAGCCCCAGCATTTT
11	NA	few	TRBV28	TRBJ1-2	CASGALYGYTF	TGTGCCTCGGGGGCACTCTATGGCTACACCTTC
13	NA	NA	TRBV7-9	TRBJ2-3	CASSLLVTDTQYF	TGTGCCAGCAGCTTGTTAGTCACAGATACGCAGTATTTT
13	TRBD1	once	TRBV5-1	TRBJ2-4	CASSTGQGNIQYF	TGCGCCAGCAGCACGGGACAGGGAAACATTCAGTACTTC
14	TRBD1	once	TRBV2	TRBJ1-1	CASRGQGVNTEAFF	TGTGCCAGCAGGGGACAGGGGGTGAACACTGAAGCTTTCTTT
18	TRBD1	NA	TRBV27	TRBJ2-2	CASSLLTSGGSRAGELFF	TGTGCCAGCAGTTTATTGACGTCAGGGGGCTCAAGGGCCGGGGAGCTGTTTTTT
12	TRBD1	NA	TRBV7-9	TRBJ1-1	CASSLSGGDAFF	TGTGCCAGCAGCTTATCAGGGGGCGACGCTTTCTTT
15	TRBD1	NA	TRBV7-2	TRBJ1-1	CASSQHRGRNTEAFF	TGTGCCAGCAGCCAGCACAGGGGGCGGAACACTGAAGCTTTCTTT
16	NA	NA	TRBV6-4	TRBJ2-7	CASSDDWVSAVYEQYF	TGTGCCAGCAGTGATGACTGGGTCAGCGCGGTCTACGAGCAGTACTTC